Given below is one T cell receptor beta chain in context. This sample was taken from a study of T cells expressing NK-cell markers. Looked up from germline, CDR1 is LNHDA and CDR2 is SQIVND (reference sequence). The length of the CDR3 is 14 residues. TCRdb reprocessed the 5' RACE reads and reports one entry per CDR3 protein, with no DNA. The sample table sets out some 150,000 distinct CDR3 sequences. Sequenced material: blood T cells: a sorted CD56 or NKG2C T cell subset, CD4+ or CD8+ T cells, or bulk PBMC T cells (not recorded which). This clonotype was sampled from a young man in good health. The genes are TRBV19 and TRBJ1-1. The CDR3 reads CASSIDGRNTEAFF.